One sample yielded the 20 T cell receptor beta chains listed below, sequenced in a study of shared clonotypes between healthy human individuals. Measured with immunoSEQ multiplex PCR; TCRdb has only the in-frame clones, and not every one. Of under 2,500,000 clones listed, almost 96% are singletons. The sequencing sample was made of naive CD4+ T cells sorted from blood. Described subset: CD45RA+ positively selected. These receptors originate from a young man in good health.

The chain has TRBV6-4 and TRBJ2-4; perhaps TRBD1 as D (6 bases). Germline loops: CDR1 MRHNA, CDR2 SNTAGT. V was cut by 6 bases and J by 8 bases, with 17 bases left in between. The CDR3 extends over 14 amino acids. In DNA, the CDR3 is TGTGCCAGCAGGGGCAGGGGAATATTGGACATTCAGTACTTC. Encoded protein: CASRGRGILDIQYF.

This clone showed up just once. The CDR3: CASSFTRGLPTGELFF. As DNA, the CDR3 is TGTGCCAGCAGTTTTACCCGCGGGTTGCCCACCGGGGAGCTGTTTTTT. The chain couples TRBV27 to TRBJ2-2, with a weak D call TRBD2 (5 bases). The CDR3 consists of 16 residues. From germline, CDR1 is MNHEY and CDR2 SMNVEV (reference sequence). Between the trimmed V and J ends, which lost 3 bases and 4 bases, there was a span of 15 bases.

About this clone itself: Other DNA sequences in this sample translate to the same CDR3. V usage is TRBV9 and J usage is TRBJ2-1, with a possible D match to TRBD1 (5 bases). In germline, CDR1 is SGDLS, CDR2 YYNGEE. The CDR3 totals 13 residues. The V end was cut by 0 bases, the J end by 4 bases, with 5 bases between. The CDR3: CASSVEGYNEQFF. CDR3 DNA sequence: TGTGCCAGCAGCGTAGAGGGGTACAATGAGCAGTTCTTC.

This clone appeared once. At the DNA level, this CDR3 is encoded by other sequences in the same sample as well. The chain has TRBV9 and TRBJ2-2; a weak D match, TRBD2 (6 bases). The CDR3 has 16 amino acids. CDR1 and CDR2 (germline): SGDLS, YYNGEE. V was clipped by 0 bases and J by 1 base, with 10 bases between them. The DNA for the CDR3 is TGTGCCAGCAGCGTAGGAGCGGGCGTGAACACCGGGGAGCTGTTTTTT. Amino acid sequence: CASSVGAGVNTGELFF.

This sequence joins TRBV25-1 and TRBJ1-3; D not certain. With 7 bases removed from V and 4 bases from J, the gap between germline ends came to 11 bases. The germline V gene has CDR1 MGHDK and CDR2 SYGVNS. The CDR3 runs 13 residues. DNA for the CDR3: TGTGCCAGCACTCTAGCGGGAGGAAACACCATATATTTT. Translated, it gives CASTLAGGNTIYF.

The chain joins TRBV6-5 to TRBJ1-2; no clear D gene. The CDR3 length is 13 residues. The V gene's germline CDR1 is MNHEY and CDR2 SVGAGI. V lost 6 bases and J 3 bases, leaving 11 bases between the germline ends. In DNA form, the CDR3 reads TGTGCCAGCAGACGACCTCAAGACTATGGCTACACCTTC. Translated, it gives CASRRPQDYGYTF.

The chain employs TRBV6-6 and TRBJ1-6; unclear D gene. CDR3 length equals 15 residues. The V and J ends lost 2 bases and 8 bases respectively, with 13 bases between them. Germline V gene data show CDR1 as MNHNY and CDR2 as SVGAGI (reference sequence). The CDR3 sequence: CASSYEALRDSPLHF. DNA for the CDR3: TGTGCCAGCAGTTACGAGGCCCTACGAGATTCACCCCTCCACTTT.

This chain links TRBV7-8 with TRBJ2-7, with a weak D call TRBD1 (6 bases). V was clipped by 2 bases and J by 5 bases, with 10 bases between them. The length of the CDR3 is 13 residues. CDR1 is SGHVS and CDR2 is FQNEAQ in the germline V gene. The CDR3 protein is CASSLLTGDEQYF. The CDR3 nucleotides are TGTGCCAGCAGCTTACTGACAGGAGACGAGCAGTACTTC. The entire variable domain, with the rest obtained from reference TRBV7-8 and TRBJ2-7, is as follows: GAGVSQSPRYKVAKRGQDVALRCDPISGHVSLFWYQQALGQGPEFLTYFQNEAQLDKSGLPSDRFFAERPEGSVSTLKIQRTQQEDSAVYLCASSLLTGDEQYFGPGTRLTVT.

The V gene is TRBV19, the J gene TRBJ1-6; 8 nucleotides line up with TRBD1. Germline V gene data show CDR1 as LNHDA and CDR2 as SQIVND (reference sequence). This CDR3 is 16 amino acids long. V lost 6 bases to trimming and J lost 9 bases; unmatched junction nucleotides: 13. The CDR3: CASSLYPQGAASPLHF. The CDR3 coding sequence is TGTGCCAGTAGCCTCTACCCGCAGGGGGCAGCTTCACCCCTCCACTTT.

Regarding this clone: The same CDR3 arises from other DNA sequences in this sample as well. The rearrangement links TRBV6-1 to TRBJ1-2, with TRBD1 as a possible D gene (5 bases). Trimming took off 2 bases at V and 4 bases at J, with 8 bases between the two ends. The germline CDR1 and CDR2 sequences are MNHNS and SASEGT. The CDR3 consists of 13 residues. The CDR3 sequence is CASSERQGYGYTF. The CDR3 DNA follows: TGTGCCAGCAGTGAAAGGCAGGGCTATGGCTACACCTTC.

The chain carries TRBV18 and TRBJ2-2, with D perhaps TRBD1 or TRBD2 (5 bases each). CDR1 and CDR2 (germline): KGHSH, LQKENI. The V gene lost 5 bases and the J gene lost 2 bases, with 18 bases spanning the gap. This CDR3 spans 17 amino acids. The CDR3 nucleotides are TGTGCCAGCTCATCTCTGCAGGGACCGTTTAACACCGGGGAGCTGTTTTTT. Its translation is CASSSLQGPFNTGELFF.

The rearrangement joins TRBV6-6 to TRBJ1-1; D may be TRBD1 (5 bases). The CDR3 runs to 15 residues. V was pared by 2 bases and J by 4 bases, with 14 bases between. The V gene's germline CDR1 is MNHNY and CDR2 SVGAGI (reference sequence). CDR3 DNA sequence: TGTGCCAGCAGTTACCCTTACGGGGCGAGCACTGAAGCTTTCTTT. Its protein product is CASSYPYGASTEAFF.

The sample holds one count of this clone. This chain uses TRBV19 with TRBJ1-2, with D possibly matching TRBD1 (5 bases). The V end was cut by 6 bases, the J end by 4 bases, with 18 bases between. CDR1 and CDR2 from the germline V gene are LNHDA and SQIVND (reference sequence). CDR3 length: 15 amino acids. The chain's CDR3 is CASREGDLGIYGYTF. CDR3 coding DNA: TGTGCCAGTAGGGAAGGGGATTTAGGGATCTATGGCTACACCTTC. Looking up the rest from reference TRBV19 and TRBJ1-2 gives the full variable domain: DGGITQSPKYLFRKEGQNVTLSCEQNLNHDAMYWYRQDPGQGLRLIYYSQIVNDFQKGDIAEGYSVSREKKESFPLTVTSAQKNPTAFYLCASREGDLGIYGYTFGSGTRLTVV.

This clone showed up just a few times. The V call is TRBV12-5, the J call TRBJ2-2; no clear D. V was pared by 0 bases and J by 7 bases, with 3 bases between. The CDR3 runs 12 residues. Germline CDR1 is LGHNT and CDR2 is FRNRAP. The CDR3 loop reads CASGLVGGELFF. The CDR3 DNA is TGTGCTAGTGGTTTGGTAGGCGGGGAGCTGTTTTTT. The full variable domain, in which reference TRBV12-5 and TRBJ2-2 provide the parts outside the CDR3, is DARVTQTPRHKVTEMGQEVTMRCQPILGHNTVFWYRQTMMQGLELLAYFRNRAPLDDSGMPKDRFSAEMPDATLATLKIQPSEPRDSAVYFCASGLVGGELFFGEGSRLTVL.

This clone was seen a single time. V gene TRBV27 combines with J gene TRBJ2-3; 11 bases fit TRBD2. V was clipped by 0 bases and J by 6 bases; unmatched bases: 5. The V gene's germline CDR1 is MNHEY and CDR2 SMNVEV (reference sequence). The CDR3 sequence is 16 residues long. The CDR3 sequence is CASSLSLAGARDTQYF. In nucleotides, the CDR3 is TGTGCCAGCAGTTTATCACTAGCGGGAGCTCGGGATACGCAGTATTTT.

The rearrangement links TRBV5-5 to TRBJ1-5; tentative D call: TRBD1 (5 bases). With 4 bases removed from V and 6 bases from J, the gap between germline ends came to 20 bases. This CDR3 region has 16 residues. The germline gives CDR1 SGHKS, CDR2 YYEKEE (reference sequence). The CDR3 protein is CASSDWTQGVSQPQHF. The CDR3 region has the DNA TGTGCCAGCAGCGATTGGACACAAGGGGTGAGTCAGCCCCAGCATTTT.

The chain uses TRBV5-6 and TRBJ1-5; the D gene is possibly TRBD1 (5 bases). The germline CDR1 and CDR2 sequences are SGHDT and YYEEEE. The CDR3 has 12 amino acids. V was cut by 3 bases and J by 7 bases, with 8 bases left in between. DNA for the CDR3: TGTGCCAGCAGCTACCAGGGCCAGCCCCAGCATTTT. Amino acid sequence: CASSYQGQPQHF.

The genes are TRBV7-2 and TRBJ2-5; 7 bases agree with TRBD2. CDR1 is SGHTA, CDR2 FQGNSA, per germline. The CDR3 is 15 amino acids. Trimming cost V 4 bases and J 1 base; bases outside gene matches: 6. The DNA of the CDR3 is TGTGCCAGCAGCTACCCTAGGACTAGCCAAGAGACCCAGTACTTC. Its protein is CASSYPRTSQETQYF.

The DNA for the CDR3 is TGTGCCAGCAGCCCAGGGGTCGGGGAGCTGTTTTTT. Translation: CASSPGVGELFF. The V and J genes are TRBV5-6 and TRBJ2-2; D might be TRBD1 (6 bases). Germline values: CDR1 SGHDT, CDR2 YYEEEE. The CDR3 is 12 amino acids. The V end lost 4 bases, the J end lost 7 bases, and 8 bases lay between the germline ends.

The rearrangement links TRBV19 to TRBJ2-1, with 8 positions matching TRBD2. CDR3 length: 17 residues. J gave up 8 bases and V 3 bases, and 15 bases lay outside the gene matches. Per the germline V gene, CDR1 is LNHDA and CDR2 is SQIVND (reference sequence). The CDR3 nucleotides read TGTGCCAGTAGTATTATGGGTAGCGGGATTCTTTCCCATGAGCAGTTCTTC. Translated: CASSIMGSGILSHEQFF.